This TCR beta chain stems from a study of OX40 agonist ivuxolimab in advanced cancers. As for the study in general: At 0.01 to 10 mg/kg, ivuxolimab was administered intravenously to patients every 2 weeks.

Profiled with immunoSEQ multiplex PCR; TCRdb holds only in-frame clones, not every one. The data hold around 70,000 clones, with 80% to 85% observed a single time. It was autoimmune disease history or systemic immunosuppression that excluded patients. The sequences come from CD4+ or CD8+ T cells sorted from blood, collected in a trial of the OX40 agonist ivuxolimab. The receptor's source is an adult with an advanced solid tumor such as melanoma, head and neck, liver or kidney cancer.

CDR3 in DNA: TGCGCCAGCAGCCAAAACCCGGCAGGCGCGAATGAGCAGTTCTTC. Its protein is CASSQNPAGANEQFF. This chain links TRBV4-3 with TRBJ2-1; no reliable D call. Germline V gene sequence: CDR1 LGHNA, CDR2 YSLEER. The CDR3 loop spans 15 amino acids. V dropped 2 bases and J dropped 7 bases, with 15 bases sitting between them.